The 15 T cell receptor beta chains given below trace back to one sample, sequenced in a study (dated by TCRdb to the mid-2010s). Library preparation was by 5' RACE. Sequencing was performed on an Illumina MiSeq. TCRdb reanalyzed the raw reads on its own, using fastp at Q25 for trimming and MiXCR for clone calling, and kept in-frame beta chains. Records with the same CDR3 protein are collapsed into one entry carrying the most frequent genes and DNA. The sample table records under 65,000 distinct CDR3 sequences; 20% of these occur just once. Roughly 2.9% of the sample lies in the top ten. CD4+CD25+CD127-/low cells were isolated as Tregs. Sequencing was done on a sample of tumor-infiltrating Tregs sorted from the breast tumor. All receptors derive from a female donor with breast cancer.

This clonotype was recorded a few times. The chain combines TRBV5-1 with TRBJ2-7; TRBD1 aligns across 11 bases. Trimming removed 7 bases from V and 0 bases from J; junction bases left unmatched: 3. CDR3 size: 14 residues. Germline loops: CDR1 SGHRS, CDR2 YFSETQ. The CDR3 loop is CASRDRGNSYEQYF. The CDR3 coding sequence is TGCGCCAGCCGGGACAGGGGGAACTCCTACGAGCAGTACTTC. The full variable domain, its missing parts supplied by reference TRBV5-1 and TRBJ2-7, is KAGVTQTPRYLIKTRGQQVTLSCSPISGHRSVSWYQQTPGQGLQFLFEYFSETQRNKGNFPGRFSGRQFSNSRSEMNVSTLELGDSALYLCASRDRGNSYEQYFGPGTRLTVT.

This clonotype was seen a handful of times. The CDR3 DNA is TGCAGTGCTAGTATCGGGACTGCCTCCTACGAGCAGTACTTC. This encodes CSASIGTASYEQYF. The V gene is TRBV20-1, the J gene TRBJ2-7; the D gene is possibly TRBD2 (6 bases). Germline V gene sequence: CDR1 DFQATT, CDR2 SNEGSKA (reference sequence). The CDR3 loop spans 14 amino acids. Trimming removed 3 bases from V and 0 bases from J, with 12 bases in between.

Ten or more counts support this clonotype. V usage is TRBV30 and J usage is TRBJ1-2; D not resolved. Trimming cost V 2 bases and J 6 bases, with 10 bases left between them. Germline V gene lookup returns CDR1 GTSNPN and CDR2 SVGIG (reference sequence). This CDR3 is 12 amino acids long. CDR3 residues: CAWSSERNGYTF. The CDR3 nucleotides are TGTGCCTGGAGTTCGGAGCGTAATGGCTACACCTTC.

A few counts support this clonotype. The junction shows a germline mismatch at one end, possibly a read error. This chain connects TRBV12-3 or TRBV12-4 to TRBJ2-1; 11 bases are shared with TRBD2. This CDR3 is built from 14 residues. CDR3 coding DNA: TGTGCCAGCAGTCTAGCGGGAGGAGGCAATGAGCAGTTCTTC. This codes for CASSLAGGGNEQFF.

As regards this clonotype: It may be a read error: a sequence one base away is much more abundant. The J gene is TRBJ1-2, the V gene TRBV29-1; 7 nucleotides match TRBD1. The CDR3 has 13 amino acids. Trimming took 6 bases from V and 2 from J; bases not matched to a gene: 6. Germline CDR1 is SQVTM and CDR2 is ANQGSEA. The CDR3 DNA reads as TGCAGCGTCTCGACAGGGAGCAACTATGGCTACACCTTC. Its translation: CSVSTGSNYGYTF.

The chain couples TRBV5-1 to TRBJ2-7, with 7 positions matching TRBD2. The CDR3 length is 15 residues. CDR1 SGHRS and CDR2 YFSETQ come from the germline V gene. V shed 8 bases, J shed 3 bases, and the junction held 14 bases outside the gene matches. The CDR3 DNA reads as TGCGCCAGTTTCGGGAGGACTTTAGCGGGCTACGAGCAGTACTTC. Translation gives CASFGRTLAGYEQYF.

The V gene is TRBV6-5, the J gene TRBJ1-4; D remains ambiguous. Trimming took off 0 bases at V and 0 bases at J, with 8 bases between the two ends. The CDR3 spans 16 residues. The V gene's germline CDR1 is MNHEY and CDR2 SVGAGI. The CDR3 DNA reads as TGTGCCAGCAGTTACTCTCCCTTTGCAACTAATGAAAAACTGTTTTTT. Residues: CASSYSPFATNEKLFF.

This clonotype showed up many times. This rearrangement joins TRBV5-1 to TRBJ1-2; D unclear. Germline CDR1 SGHRS, CDR2 YFSETQ. This CDR3 is built from 13 residues. V gave up 5 bases and J gave up 0 bases, with 8 bases separating them. CDR3 amino acids: CASRQEANYGYTF. Here the CDR3 DNA reads TGCGCCAGCAGGCAGGAGGCTAACTATGGCTACACCTTC. Full variable domain (remainder filled in from reference TRBV5-1 and TRBJ1-2): KAGVTQTPRYLIKTRGQQVTLSCSPISGHRSVSWYQQTPGQGLQFLFEYFSETQRNKGNFPGRFSGRQFSNSRSEMNVSTLELGDSALYLCASRQEANYGYTFGSGTRLTVV.

This sequence joins TRBV5-5 and TRBJ2-2; 10 bases are shared with TRBD2. Unmatched junction bases numbered 5, after V lost 4 bases and J lost 2 bases. Germline CDR1 SGHKS, CDR2 YYEKEE (reference sequence). CDR3 size: 16 residues. Here the CDR3 DNA reads TGTGCCAGCAGCGTTGGGACTAGCGCCAACACCGGGGAGCTGTTTTTT. It encodes CASSVGTSANTGELFF.

This clonotype was picked up a small number of times. The chain employs TRBV6-6 and TRBJ1-3; D not certain. This CDR3 spans 11 amino acids. With 7 bases removed from V and 4 bases from J, the gap between germline ends came to 5 bases. Germline CDR1 MNHNY, CDR2 SVGAGI (reference sequence). The CDR3 DNA is TGTGCCAGCACGACCGGAAACACCATATATTTT. This codes for CASTTGNTIYF.

Of note for this clonotype: Just one base apart from a much larger clone, this may be a read error. CDR3 DNA sequence: TGCACCAGCAGCTTTCGTGAGAGCGGGCACTACAATGAGCAGTTCTTC. This sequence encodes CTSSFRESGHYNEQFF. The chain couples TRBV5-1 to TRBJ2-1, with a weak D call TRBD2 (6 bases). CDR3 length: 16 residues. Per the germline V gene, CDR1 is SGHRS and CDR2 is YFSETQ. The full variable domain, completed using reference TRBV5-1 and TRBJ2-1, is KAGVTQTPRYLIKTRGQQVTLSCSPISGHRSVSWYQQTPGQGLQFLFEYFSETQRNKGNFPGRFSGRQFSNSRSEMNVSTLELGDSALYLCTSSFRESGHYNEQFFGPGTRLTVL.

This clonotype has just a few counts. The J gene is TRBJ2-3, the V gene TRBV6-2 or TRBV6-3; 11 positions agree with TRBD1. V was clipped by 6 bases and J by 5 bases; unmatched bases: 4. The CDR3 covers 14 residues. Germline lookup yields CDR1 MNHEY and CDR2 SVGEGT. The CDR3 bases are TGTGCCAGCAGATCGGACAGGGGGCAAGATACGCAGTATTTT. It specifies CASRSDRGQDTQYF.

This clonotype has just a few counts. The V call is TRBV6-1, the J call TRBJ2-7; 8 bases are shared with TRBD1. Germline V gene data show CDR1 as MNHNS and CDR2 as SASEGT. The CDR3 runs to 17 residues. With 7 bases clipped from V and 5 bases from J, the junction kept 19 bases outside the gene matches. The CDR3 nucleotides are TGTGCCAGCACAAGTAGGGGACAGGCGCTTACTCCCCACGAGCAGTACTTC. Protein product: CASTSRGQALTPHEQYF.

The sample holds a few counts of this clonotype. The chain combines TRBV6-5 with TRBJ1-2, with D perhaps matching TRBD1 (5 bases). This CDR3 comprises 14 residues. V was shortened by 2 bases and J by 4 bases, with 11 bases between the two germline ends. The germline gives CDR1 MNHEY, CDR2 SVGAGI. The CDR3 is CASSYGRDLYGYTF. The CDR3 coding sequence is TGTGCCAGCAGTTACGGGAGGGACCTCTATGGCTACACCTTC.

This clonotype was detected only once. V and J are TRBV4-3 and TRBJ1-4; maybe TRBD1 (5 bases). This CDR3 contains 13 residues. The V and J ends lost 1 base and 13 bases respectively, with 13 bases between them. Looked up from germline, CDR1 is LGHNA and CDR2 is YSLEER. CDR3 amino acids: CASSQGRGVGLFF. CDR3 nucleotide sequence: TGCGCCAGCAGCCAAGGAAGGGGTGTAGGACTGTTTTTT.